A single T cell receptor beta chain is shown here with its context. The data were obtained in a study of OX40 agonist ivuxolimab in advanced cancers. Study context: The treatment was a fully human IgG2 OX40 agonist, ivuxolimab.

On cycle 4 day 1 and cycle 7 day 1, as well as at baseline, blood was sampled. This table comes from immunoSEQ multiplex PCR, and its TCRdb copy is limited to in-frame clones, with some not included. The sample has 25,000 to 30,000 clones, approximately 86% seen once. Germline V lookup: CDR1 LGHNA, CDR2 YSLEER. V gave up 4 bases and J gave up 6 bases; unmatched junction bases: 12. The CDR3 covers 15 residues. The chain couples TRBV4-3 to TRBJ2-7; 7 bases align to TRBD1. Here the sequenced sample was CD4+ or CD8+ T cells sorted from blood, taken in a trial of the OX40 agonist ivuxolimab. This receptor was taken from an adult with an advanced solid tumor such as melanoma, head and neck, liver or kidney cancer. CDR3 loop: CASSPLPGTASEQYF. The CDR3 coding sequence is TGCGCCAGCAGCCCCCTTCCCGGGACAGCCTCCGAGCAGTACTTC.